Shown below are 10 T cell receptor beta chains from a single sample sequenced in a study of blood T cell repertoires in COVID-19. The method was immunoSEQ multiplex PCR; TCRdb's version includes in-frame clones alone and lacks a portion of them. The sample has some 87,000 clones; roughly 77% are singletons. The sample comprised peripheral blood. The receptors shown here come from a human donor in a cohort sampled during active COVID-19.

This clone was observed at least ten times. This chain connects TRBV6-6 to TRBJ2-3, with TRBD1 as a possible D gene (5 bases). The CDR3 has 17 residues. V was cut by 5 bases and J by 1 base, with 19 bases left in between. Germline values: CDR1 MNHNY, CDR2 SVGAGI (reference sequence). CDR3 DNA sequence: TGTGCCAGCAGTCCCGTCCAGGGTTATGAAGGCACAGATACGCAGTATTTT. Its translation: CASSPVQGYEGTDTQYF.

The chain employs TRBV28 and TRBJ1-1; D uncertain. The CDR3 has 13 residues. Trimming took 4 bases from V and 0 from J, leaving 6 bases between them. Germline CDR1 reads MDHEN; CDR2 reads SYDVKM. CDR3 bases: TGTGCCAGCAGTTCTTACATGAACACTGAAGCTTTCTTT. It codes for CASSSYMNTEAFF.

The chain has TRBV27 and TRBJ1-6, with D possibly being TRBD1 (6 bases). V lost 5 bases and J 6 bases, leaving 14 bases between the germline ends. The V gene's germline CDR1 is MNHEY and CDR2 SMNVEV (reference sequence). CDR3 length: 15 residues. The DNA for the CDR3 is TGTGCCAGCAGTGACACAGGGATGGGTAATTCACCCCTCCACTTT. It encodes CASSDTGMGNSPLHF.

This sequence joins TRBV28 and TRBJ2-3; D perhaps matches TRBD2 (5 bases). The CDR3 runs to 16 residues. With 5 bases removed from V and 6 bases from J, the gap between germline ends came to 21 bases. Germline CDR1 reads MDHEN; CDR2 reads SYDVKM. CDR3 in amino acids: CASSIRLGRVGDTQYF. Written as DNA, the CDR3 is TGTGCCAGCAGTATACGCCTCGGGCGGGTGGGCGATACGCAGTATTTT.

CDR3 bases: TGTGCCAGCACCAAGGCGGGGGGGGGAAACTATGGCTACACCTTC. It specifies CASTKAGGGNYGYTF. The chain recombines TRBV6-5 with TRBJ1-2, with D perhaps matching TRBD1 (5 bases). The ends were cut back, 7 bases at V and 2 bases at J, with 17 bases in the middle. The CDR3 contains 15 residues. CDR1 is MNHEY, CDR2 SVGAGI, per germline.

The chain has TRBV7-8 and TRBJ1-1; D remains ambiguous. Germline CDR1 is SGHVS and CDR2 is FQNEAQ. Trimming stripped 3 bases from V and 1 base from J, with 15 bases between. CDR3 size: 16 residues. CDR3 nucleotide sequence: TGTGCCAGCAGCTTCTATGGTCCCAGGCCGAACACTGAAGCTTTCTTT. Residues: CASSFYGPRPNTEAFF.

A few counts support this clone. The rearrangement links TRBV10-1 to TRBJ1-3, with a possible D match to TRBD1 (5 bases). The CDR3 has 16 residues. The V end lost 5 bases, the J end lost 0 bases, and 14 bases lay between the germline ends. CDR1 is WNHNN, CDR2 SYGVQD, per germline (reference sequence). The CDR3: CASSNTGLSSGNTIYF. The CDR3, as DNA: TGCGCCAGCAGTAATACGGGACTTTCCTCTGGAAACACCATATATTTT.

The chain carries TRBV5-6 and TRBJ2-5; 7 bases line up with TRBD2. CDR1 is SGHDT and CDR2 is YYEEEE in the germline V gene. V was clipped by 2 bases and J by 0 bases; unmatched bases: 7. The CDR3 covers 16 residues. In DNA form, the CDR3 reads TGTGCCAGCAGCTTAAGACTAGCCTCGTACCAAGAGACCCAGTACTTC. Translating gives CASSLRLASYQETQYF. Full variable domain (remainder filled in from reference TRBV5-6 and TRBJ2-5): DAGVTQSPTHLIKTRGQQVTLRCSPKSGHDTVSWYQQALGQGPQFIFQYYEEEERQRGNFPDRFSGHQFPNYSSELNVNALLLGDSALYLCASSLRLASYQETQYFGPGTRLLVL.

This chain connects TRBV4-2 to TRBJ2-5, with TRBD2 identical over 12 bases. The CDR3 is 16 residues long. In germline, CDR1 is LGHNA, CDR2 YNFKEQ. V dropped 1 base and J dropped 3; count of bases not matched to a gene: 3. The CDR3 DNA sequence: TGTGCCAGCAGCCAAGGGCGACTAGCGGGGGAAGAGACCCAGTACTTC. This codes for CASSQGRLAGEETQYF.

CDR3 protein: CASSLPRGIGEQYF. The CDR3 DNA reads TGTGCCAGCAGCTTGCCCCGGGGGATCGGCGAGCAGTACTTC. The chain uses TRBV11-2 and TRBJ2-7; the D gene is possibly TRBD2 (6 bases). The germline gives CDR1 SGHAT, CDR2 FQNNGV. The CDR3 runs to 14 residues. V was cut by 3 bases and J by 6 bases, with 15 bases left in between. Full variable domain (rest looked up from reference TRBV11-2 and TRBJ2-7): EAGVAQSPRYKIIEKRQSVAFWCNPISGHATLYWYQQILGQGPKLLIQFQNNGVVDDSQLPKDRFSAERLKGVDSTLKIQPAKLEDSAVYLCASSLPRGIGEQYFGPGTRLTVT.